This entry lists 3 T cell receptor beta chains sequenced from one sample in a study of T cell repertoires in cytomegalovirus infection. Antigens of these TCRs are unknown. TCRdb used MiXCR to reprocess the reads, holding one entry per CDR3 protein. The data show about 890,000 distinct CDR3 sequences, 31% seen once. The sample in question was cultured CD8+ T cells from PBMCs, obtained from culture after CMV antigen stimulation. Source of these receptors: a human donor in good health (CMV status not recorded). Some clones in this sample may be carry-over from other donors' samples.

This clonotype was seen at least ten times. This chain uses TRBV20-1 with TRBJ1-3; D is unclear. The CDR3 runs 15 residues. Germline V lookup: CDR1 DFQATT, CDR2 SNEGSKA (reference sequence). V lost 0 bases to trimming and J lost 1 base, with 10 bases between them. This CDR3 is CSARDLRVSGNTIYF. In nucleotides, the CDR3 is TGCAGTGCTAGAGATCTGAGGGTATCTGGAAACACCATATATTTT.

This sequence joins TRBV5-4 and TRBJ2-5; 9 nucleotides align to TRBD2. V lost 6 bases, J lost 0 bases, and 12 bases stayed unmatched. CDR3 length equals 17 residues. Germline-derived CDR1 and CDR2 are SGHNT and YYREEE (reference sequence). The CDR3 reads CASNSRGGTTYQETQYF. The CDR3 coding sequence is TGTGCCAGCAACTCGCGGGGGGGAACCACGTACCAAGAGACCCAGTACTTC.

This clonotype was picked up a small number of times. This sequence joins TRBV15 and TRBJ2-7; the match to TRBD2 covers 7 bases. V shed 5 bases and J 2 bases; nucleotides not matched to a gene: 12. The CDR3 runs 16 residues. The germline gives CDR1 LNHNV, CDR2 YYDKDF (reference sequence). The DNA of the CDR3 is TGTGCCACCAGCGGCCCCGGGGCGGGGGTCGCCTACGAGCAGTACTTC. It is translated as CATSGPGAGVAYEQYF.